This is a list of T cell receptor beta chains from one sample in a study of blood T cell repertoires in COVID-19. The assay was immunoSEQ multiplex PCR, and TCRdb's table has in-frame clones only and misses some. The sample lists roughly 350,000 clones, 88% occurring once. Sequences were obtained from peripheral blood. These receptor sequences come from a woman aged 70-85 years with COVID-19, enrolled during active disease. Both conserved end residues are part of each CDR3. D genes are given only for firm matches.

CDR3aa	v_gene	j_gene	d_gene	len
CASTPGQGHGYTF	TRBV25-1	TRBJ1-2	TRBD1	13
CASSFSGGPNYGYTF	TRBV5-1	TRBJ1-2	NA	15
CASSQDAPTSGGGAVGKTQYF	TRBV3-1/TRBV3-2	TRBJ2-5	TRBD2	21
CASSVVTDPDTQYF	TRBV9	TRBJ2-3	NA	14
CATSDSVRGSTIYF	TRBV24-1	TRBJ1-3	NA	14
CASSLGQGAEQFF	TRBV12-3/TRBV12-4	TRBJ2-1	TRBD1	13
CASSQNWGGSEQYF	TRBV14	TRBJ2-7	TRBD2	14
CASSQDGTGSNTEAFF	TRBV4-3	TRBJ1-1	TRBD1	16
CASSQDSLAGGHYGYTF	TRBV4-3	TRBJ1-2	TRBD1	17
CASSPTSGADNEQFF	TRBV18	TRBJ2-1	TRBD2	15
CASSLGWRDYTF	TRBV5-1	TRBJ1-2	NA	12
CASSLYWQGYEQYF	TRBV11-2	TRBJ2-7	NA	14
CASSAREGGYTF	TRBV9	TRBJ1-2	NA	12
CASSLVAYGPSGTEAFF	TRBV5-5	TRBJ1-1	NA	17
CASSLLPSGGANMRGETQYF	TRBV19	TRBJ2-5	TRBD2	20
CASSDPSGSNYGYTF	TRBV6-1	TRBJ1-2	NA	15
CASSHLTGAGDSPLHF	TRBV3-1/TRBV3-2	TRBJ1-6	TRBD1	16
CASSSAIQGARYF	TRBV5-4	TRBJ2-3	TRBD1	13
CASSIAVGTEAFF	TRBV13	TRBJ1-1	NA	13
CASSSGGTDTQYF	TRBV12-3/TRBV12-4	TRBJ2-3	NA	13
CASQTGNEQFF	TRBV19	TRBJ2-1	NA	11
CASSSRGGRGTEAFF	TRBV27	TRBJ1-1	TRBD1	15
CASSLRNQPQHF	TRBV28	TRBJ1-5	NA	12
CASSLAAGNEKLFF	TRBV7-9	TRBJ1-4	NA	14
CASSLGAGDTIYF	TRBV7-2	TRBJ1-3	NA	13
CASSQDWTGWPGTGELFF	TRBV4-1	TRBJ2-2	TRBD1	18
CATSDFRGDTGELFF	TRBV24-1	TRBJ2-2	TRBD2	15
CASSEGTGGNEKLFF	TRBV5-1	TRBJ1-4	TRBD1	15
CASSLATTNYGYTF	TRBV28	TRBJ1-2	NA	14
CSVEDPAGLHYGYTF	TRBV29-1	TRBJ1-2	NA	15
CASSEDSPGQPQHF	TRBV27	TRBJ1-5	NA	14
CASSLGTSGVYNEQFF	TRBV7-9	TRBJ2-1	TRBD2	16
CASSPRTSTADTQYF	TRBV9	TRBJ2-3	TRBD2	15
CASSPQSGGGKTQYF	TRBV7-2	TRBJ2-5	TRBD2	15
CASMTGGRKETQYF	TRBV28	TRBJ2-5	TRBD1	14
CSASTGYGYTF	TRBV20-1	TRBJ1-2	NA	11
CATSRAGANEKLFF	TRBV24-1	TRBJ1-4	NA	14
CASSPRVYEQYF	TRBV18	TRBJ2-7	NA	12
CASSQDGSGGGGDTQYF	TRBV4-2	TRBJ2-3	TRBD2	17
CASSLTSQGTEAFF	TRBV4-3	TRBJ1-1	TRBD1	14
CASSVGGNTGELFF	TRBV9	TRBJ2-2	NA	14
CATGASGGPFTGELFF	TRBV24-1	TRBJ2-2	TRBD2	16
CAIKRDTSSYEQYF	TRBV10-3	TRBJ2-7	NA	14
CASSYGPGRAIYEQYF	TRBV6-2/TRBV6-3	TRBJ2-7	TRBD2	16
CAAKEGGLAQPQHF	TRBV28	TRBJ1-5	NA	14